The 8 T cell receptor beta chains in this list originate from one sample, sequenced in a study of blood T cell repertoires in COVID-19. Profiled with immunoSEQ multiplex PCR; TCRdb holds only in-frame clones, not every one. The repertoire holds 310,000 or so clones, with over 75% as singletons. Sample: PBMCs or T cells enriched from blood (not recorded which). All receptors come from a woman between 40 and 55 years old who had recovered from COVID-19.

The chain links TRBV2 to TRBJ1-4; 7 nucleotides line up with TRBD1. The CDR3 is made up of 15 amino acids. Germline V gives CDR1 SNHLY, CDR2 FYNNEI. J was trimmed by 5 bases and V by 7 bases; bases with no gene match: 10. CDR3 residues: CASKPPGQTNEKLFF. DNA of the CDR3: TGTGCCAGCAAGCCCCCGGGACAGACAAATGAAAAACTGTTTTTT.

The rearrangement uses TRBV6-5 and TRBJ2-1; TRBD2 might be the D (6 bases). The germline CDR1 and CDR2 sequences are MNHEY and SVGAGI. This CDR3 is built from 15 residues. With 6 bases removed from V and 0 bases from J, the gap between germline ends came to 12 bases. The CDR3 spells CASSQGTVSYNEQFF. The CDR3 nucleotides read TGTGCCAGCAGCCAAGGGACTGTCTCCTACAATGAGCAGTTCTTC.

The chain combines TRBV4-2 with TRBJ2-7; D perhaps matches TRBD2 (6 bases). CDR1 is LGHNA and CDR2 is YNFKEQ in the germline V gene. The CDR3 extends over 15 amino acids. Trimming cost V 0 bases and J 4 bases, with 13 bases left between them. CDR3 nucleotides: TGTGCCAGCAGCCAAGATACTGCGGAGGGGTACGAGCAGTACTTC. This sequence encodes CASSQDTAEGYEQYF.

V usage is TRBV7-8 and J usage is TRBJ1-1; D is unresolved. Germline CDR1 SGHVS, CDR2 FQNEAQ. V was trimmed by 1 base and J by 1 base, leaving 16 bases between them. The CDR3 sequence is 17 residues long. This CDR3 reads CASSLETAPGRNTEAFF. In DNA, the CDR3 is TGTGCCAGCAGCTTAGAAACCGCCCCGGGGAGGAACACTGAAGCTTTCTTT.

V and J are TRBV19 and TRBJ2-3; 7 nucleotides match TRBD2. CDR3 length equals 16 residues. In germline, CDR1 is LNHDA, CDR2 SQIVND (reference sequence). V shed 6 bases and J 2 bases; nucleotides not matched to a gene: 11. The CDR3 loop reads CASRTLARQTTDTQYF. The CDR3 nucleotides are TGTGCCAGTAGGACACTAGCGCGCCAGACCACAGATACGCAGTATTTT.

This clone was seen once. The chain links TRBV6-5 to TRBJ2-7; D uncertain. V dropped 2 bases and J dropped 6 bases, with 14 bases sitting between them. The CDR3 extends over 14 amino acids. Looked up from germline, CDR1 is MNHEY and CDR2 is SVGAGI. The CDR3 loop is CASSYGGVGFEQYF. The CDR3 region has the DNA TGTGCCAGCAGTTACGGCGGTGTCGGGTTCGAGCAGTACTTC.

This sequence joins TRBV7-9 and TRBJ2-3, with 7 bases aligning to TRBD2. V lost 7 bases and J lost 5; bases outside the gene matches: 6. Looked up from germline, CDR1 is SEHNR and CDR2 is FQNEAQ (reference sequence). The CDR3 spans 13 residues. CDR3 in amino acids: CASNWGGGDTQYF. CDR3 bases: TGTGCCAGCAACTGGGGGGGAGGAGATACGCAGTATTTT.

This clone was detected a few times. The rearrangement links TRBV11-2 to TRBJ1-2, with 10 bases fitting TRBD1. V dropped 5 bases and J dropped 7; count of bases not matched to a gene: 13. CDR1 is SGHAT, CDR2 FQNNGV, per germline. This CDR3 is built from 16 residues. The CDR3 loop is CASSASAGTGVGGYTF. In DNA, the CDR3 is TGTGCCAGCAGCGCTAGCGCTGGGACAGGGGTTGGTGGCTACACCTTC.